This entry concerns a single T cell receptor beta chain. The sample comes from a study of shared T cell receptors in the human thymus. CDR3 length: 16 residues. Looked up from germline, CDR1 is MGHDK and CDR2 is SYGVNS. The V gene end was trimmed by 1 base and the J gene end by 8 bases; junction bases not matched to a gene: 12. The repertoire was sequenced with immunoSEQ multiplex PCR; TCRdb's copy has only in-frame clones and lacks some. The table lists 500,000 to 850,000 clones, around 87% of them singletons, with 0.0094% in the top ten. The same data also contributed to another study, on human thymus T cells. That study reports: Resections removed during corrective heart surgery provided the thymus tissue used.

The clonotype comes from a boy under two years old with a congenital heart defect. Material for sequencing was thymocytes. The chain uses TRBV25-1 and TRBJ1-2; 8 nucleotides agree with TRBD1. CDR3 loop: CASSESGLTGVGGYTF. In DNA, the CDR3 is TGTGCCAGCAGTGAATCGGGTTTGACAGGGGTGGGGGGCTACACCTTC.